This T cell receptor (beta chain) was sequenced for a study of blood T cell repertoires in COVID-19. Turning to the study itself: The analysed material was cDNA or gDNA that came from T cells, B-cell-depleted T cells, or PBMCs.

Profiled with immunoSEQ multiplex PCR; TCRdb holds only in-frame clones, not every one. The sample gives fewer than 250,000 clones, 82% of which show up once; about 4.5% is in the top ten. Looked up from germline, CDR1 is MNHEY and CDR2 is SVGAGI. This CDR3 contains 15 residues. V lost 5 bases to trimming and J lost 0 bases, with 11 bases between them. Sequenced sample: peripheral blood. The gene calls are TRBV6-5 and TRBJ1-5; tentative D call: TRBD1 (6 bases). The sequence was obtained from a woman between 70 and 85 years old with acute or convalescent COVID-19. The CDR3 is CASSTVQGSNQPQHF. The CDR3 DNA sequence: TGTGCCAGCAGTACGGTACAGGGTAGCAATCAGCCCCAGCATTTT.